Listed here are 19 T cell receptor beta chains from one sample, sequenced in a study of Graves' ophthalmopathy and Graves' hyperthyroidism. RNA transcripts were the template, and TCR beta CDR3 regions were amplified from them. The first-round RT-PCR employed HTBI primers together with the Qiagen OneStep RT-PCR kit. A multiplex PCR was then performed as the second round. TCRdb called the multiplex PCR reads again in MiXCR, with one record for every CDR3 protein. The sample holds around 1,200,000 distinct CDR3 sequences, approximately 35% seen once. Sequencing used peripheral blood or thyroid tissue (not recorded which). The receptor source for this set is an adult man with Graves' hyperthyroidism.

The chain carries TRBV25-1 and TRBJ2-5; 7 bases align to TRBD1. The germline V gene encodes CDR1 MGHDK and CDR2 SYGVNS. V gave up 6 bases and J gave up 0 bases; unmatched junction bases: 7. The CDR3 spans 15 residues. CDR3 sequence: CASRRTGTDQETQYF. DNA of the CDR3: TGTGCCAGCAGGCGCACCGGGACAGACCAAGAGACCCAGTACTTC.

The chain is built from TRBV7-2 and TRBJ2-5; 8 positions agree with TRBD2. This CDR3 has 16 residues. After removal of 6 bases from V and 5 bases from J, the junction contained 14 bases not matched to a gene. Germline values: CDR1 SGHTA, CDR2 FQGNSA. In nucleotides, the CDR3 is TGTGCCAGCAGTTTGCACGCGGCGGGAGGAGGGGAGACCCAGTACTTC. Translation: CASSLHAAGGGETQYF.

Here the CDR3 reads CASSPQGLHETQYF. In DNA, the CDR3 is TGTGCCAGCAGCCCACAGGGATTGCACGAGACCCAGTACTTC. The chain employs TRBV7-9 and TRBJ2-5; a weak D match, TRBD1 (6 bases). The CDR3 consists of 14 residues. Germline values: CDR1 SEHNR, CDR2 FQNEAQ (reference sequence). Trimming stripped 5 bases from V and 5 bases from J, with 15 bases between.

This clonotype has a handful of counts. This rearrangement joins TRBV14 to TRBJ2-5; possibly TRBD2 for D (6 bases). Germline lookup yields CDR1 SGHDN and CDR2 FVKESK. Trimming removed 3 bases at V and 5 bases at J, with 13 bases between. The CDR3 consists of 14 residues. DNA for the CDR3: TGTGCCAGCAGCCAGGGGGGACCCGTCGAGACCCAGTACTTC. Translating gives CASSQGGPVETQYF.

This chain connects TRBV7-4 to TRBJ1-5; D is undetermined. Germline V gives CDR1 SGHVT, CDR2 SQSDAQ. CDR3 length: 15 amino acids. V dropped 0 bases and J dropped 3 bases, with 9 bases sitting between them. CDR3 sequence reads: CASSLAFGNNQPQHF. As DNA, the CDR3 is TGTGCCAGCAGCTTAGCGTTTGGGAACAATCAGCCCCAGCATTTT.

Many counts were recorded for this clonotype. The chain couples TRBV30 to TRBJ1-1, with D uncertain. The CDR3 is made up of 12 amino acids. V lost 2 bases and J lost 1, with 5 bases in between. Germline V lookup: CDR1 GTSNPN, CDR2 SVGIG (reference sequence). The CDR3 region has the DNA TGTGCCTGGAGTCGGACGAACACTGAAGCTTTCTTT. Its protein product is CAWSRTNTEAFF.

This clonotype was detected many times. V usage is TRBV7-9 and J usage is TRBJ2-7; TRBD2 agrees at 10 bases. The CDR3 loop spans 19 amino acids. Germline CDR1 is SEHNR and CDR2 is FQNEAQ (reference sequence). Trimming took 5 bases from V and 0 from J; bases not matched to a gene: 16. The CDR3 spells CASSARSSLAGTLSYEQYF. The CDR3 DNA follows: TGTGCCAGCAGCGCGCGTAGCTCACTAGCGGGAACCCTCTCCTACGAGCAGTACTTC.

The chain links TRBV6-1 to TRBJ2-5; D unclear. Deletions cut 11 bases from V and 4 bases from J, with 8 bases between. Germline lookup yields CDR1 MNHNS and CDR2 SASEGT. The CDR3 length is 10 residues. The CDR3 reads CAANRETQYF. As DNA, the CDR3 is TGTGCCGCAAATAGAGAGACCCAGTACTTC.

This clonotype was picked up a small number of times. The V gene is TRBV12-3 or TRBV12-4, the J gene TRBJ2-7, with a weak D call TRBD2 (7 bases). This CDR3 is built from 14 residues. Trimming cost V 7 bases and J 3 bases, with 16 bases left between them. CDR3 in amino acids: CASNTKGGIYEQYF. In nucleotides, the CDR3 is TGTGCCAGCAACACCAAGGGGGGGATCTACGAGCAGTACTTC.

As for this clonotype: A clone one base away is much larger, so this may be a read error. The rearrangement links TRBV19 to TRBJ2-2, with D perhaps matching TRBD1 or TRBD2 (5 bases each). V was pared by 4 bases and J by 3 bases, with 12 bases between. There are 15 residues in the CDR3. Germline lookup yields CDR1 LNHDA and CDR2 SQIVND (reference sequence). This CDR3 reads CASSTAGTHTGELFF. In nucleotides, the CDR3 is TGTGCCAGTAGTACGGCCGGGACCCACACCGGGGAGCTGTTTTTT.

This rearrangement joins TRBV2 to TRBJ1-1; 8 bases line up with TRBD1. Germline-derived CDR1 and CDR2 are SNHLY and FYNNEI. CDR3 length: 14 amino acids. V was clipped by 6 bases and J by 1 base; unmatched bases: 4. CDR3 sequence (DNA): TGTGCCAGCAGGATGACAGGGGCGAACACTGAAGCTTTCTTT. This codes for CASRMTGANTEAFF.

This chain joins TRBV7-9 and TRBJ1-1; D uncertain. The V end lost 0 bases, the J end lost 5 bases, and 13 bases lay between the germline ends. Germline assignment: CDR1 SEHNR and CDR2 FQNEAQ (reference sequence). The CDR3 is 15 amino acids. CDR3 sequence: CASSLAGVRSTEAFF. CDR3 nucleotides: TGTGCCAGCAGCTTAGCCGGTGTTAGATCAACTGAAGCTTTCTTT. The complete variable domain, with remaining parts taken from reference TRBV7-9 and TRBJ1-1, reads DTGVSQNPRHKITKRGQNVTFRCDPISEHNRLYWYRQTLGQGPEFLTYFQNEAQLEKSRLLSDRFSAERPKGSFSTLEIQRTEQGDSAMYLCASSLAGVRSTEAFFGQGTRLTVV.

This clonotype was recorded a few times. This sequence joins TRBV7-9 and TRBJ1-1; D gene ambiguous. CDR3 length: 13 residues. V was pared by 11 bases and J by 4 bases, with 17 bases between. Germline-derived CDR1 and CDR2 are SEHNR and FQNEAQ (reference sequence). DNA of the CDR3: TGTGCCGAAAACGCCGGGATGTCCACTGAAGCTTTCTTT. It is translated as CAENAGMSTEAFF.

The chain carries TRBV5-6 and TRBJ2-1; D is unclear. Trimming took 0 bases from V and 8 from J, leaving 9 bases between them. CDR3 length: 13 residues. Germline CDR1 SGHDT, CDR2 YYEEEE. The CDR3 reads CASSLAMAYEQFF. The CDR3 coding sequence is TGTGCCAGCAGCTTGGCCATGGCCTATGAGCAGTTCTTC.

The chain recombines TRBV24-1 with TRBJ2-2, with TRBD1 as a possible D gene (6 bases). The V gene's germline CDR1 is KGHDR and CDR2 SFDVKD. This CDR3 has 16 residues. Trimming stripped 3 bases from V and 0 bases from J, with 10 bases between. The CDR3 loop is CATSDTRQANTGELFF. In DNA, the CDR3 is TGTGCCACCAGTGATACCCGACAGGCGAACACCGGGGAGCTGTTTTTT.

This clonotype was recorded a few times. The chain is built from TRBV19 and TRBJ1-1, with D possibly being TRBD1 (5 bases). Germline CDR1 LNHDA, CDR2 SQIVND (reference sequence). This CDR3 is 15 amino acids long. The ends were cut back, 5 bases at V and 0 bases at J, with 13 bases in the middle. The CDR3 protein is CASSAGPALNTEAFF. The CDR3 DNA follows: TGTGCCAGTAGTGCAGGGCCCGCGTTGAACACTGAAGCTTTCTTT.

This clonotype was seen ten or more times. CDR3 nucleotides: TGTGCCAGCAGCGTAGCTATTGGTGACTCTGGAAACACCATATATTTT. It encodes CASSVAIGDSGNTIYF. The chain employs TRBV9 and TRBJ1-3; D not resolved. Trimming shortened V by 0 bases and J by 0 bases, and 10 bases separated the two germline ends. The germline gives CDR1 SGDLS, CDR2 YYNGEE. This CDR3 has 16 amino acids.

The V call is TRBV7-9, the J call TRBJ1-1; 8 bases are a match to TRBD1. V shed 8 bases and J 8 bases; nucleotides not matched to a gene: 10. The germline CDR1 and CDR2 sequences are SEHNR and FQNEAQ (reference sequence). The CDR3 has 13 residues. DNA for the CDR3: TGTGCCAGCGGTCTCAGGGGGCATGACGAAGCTTTCTTT. Amino acid sequence: CASGLRGHDEAFF.

A note on this clonotype: A read error is possible here, since a much larger clone lies one base away. The rearrangement uses TRBV24-1 and TRBJ2-7; D is uncertain. V was clipped by 1 base and J by 7 bases, with 7 bases between them. In germline, CDR1 is KGHDR, CDR2 SFDVKD. The CDR3 has 12 amino acids. The CDR3 spells CATSDFTLEQYF. The CDR3 DNA reads as TGTGCCACCAGTGATTTCACTCTGGAGCAGTACTTC.